This T cell receptor beta chain was observed in a study of blood T cell repertoires in COVID-19. Study in general: Sample material is recorded as cDNA or gDNA derived from T cells, B-cell-depleted T cells, or PBMCs.

The V gene lost 4 bases and the J gene lost 7 bases, with 15 bases spanning the gap. CDR1 is SGDLS and CDR2 is YYNGEE in the germline V gene. The CDR3 is 15 residues long. In its sample, this clone was seen once. Original handling: From reference gene primer amplification, estimates of nucleated cell counts were derived. The data were produced by immunoSEQ multiplex PCR, yet TCRdb's version contains in-frame clones alone and is incomplete. V, J and clone size derive from that table, while D and trimming were established from the DNA sequence. The data contain just over 50,000 clones, roughly 84% of them singletons.

The rearrangement joins TRBV9 to TRBJ1-6; D gene unclear. Material: peripheral blood. The sequence was collected from an elderly man with active COVID-19. The CDR3 DNA is TGTGCCAGCAGCTCCCAGACGAGACAAAATTCACCCCTCCACTTT. Translation gives CASSSQTRQNSPLHF.